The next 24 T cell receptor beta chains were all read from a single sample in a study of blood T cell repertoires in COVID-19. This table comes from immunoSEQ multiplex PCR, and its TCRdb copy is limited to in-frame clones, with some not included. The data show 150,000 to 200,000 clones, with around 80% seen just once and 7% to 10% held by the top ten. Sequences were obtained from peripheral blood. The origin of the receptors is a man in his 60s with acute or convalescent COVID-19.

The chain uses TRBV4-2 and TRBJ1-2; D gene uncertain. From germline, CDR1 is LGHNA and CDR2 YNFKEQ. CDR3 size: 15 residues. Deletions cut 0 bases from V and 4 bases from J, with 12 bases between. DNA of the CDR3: TGTGCCAGCAGCCAAGATGTCGGACTGCCCTATGGCTACACCTTC. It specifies CASSQDVGLPYGYTF.

The CDR3 DNA is TGTGCCAGCAGCTTTCAGAATAATTCACCCCTCCACTTT. It specifies CASSFQNNSPLHF. The V gene is TRBV5-6, the J gene TRBJ1-6, with no clear D. Trimming removed 2 bases at V and 5 bases at J, with 5 bases between. The CDR3 has 13 amino acids. Germline V gene data show CDR1 as SGHDT and CDR2 as YYEEEE. Together with reference TRBV5-6 and TRBJ1-6, the CDR3 gives the full variable domain: DAGVTQSPTHLIKTRGQQVTLRCSPKSGHDTVSWYQQALGQGPQFIFQYYEEEERQRGNFPDRFSGHQFPNYSSELNVNALLLGDSALYLCASSFQNNSPLHFGNGTRLTVT.

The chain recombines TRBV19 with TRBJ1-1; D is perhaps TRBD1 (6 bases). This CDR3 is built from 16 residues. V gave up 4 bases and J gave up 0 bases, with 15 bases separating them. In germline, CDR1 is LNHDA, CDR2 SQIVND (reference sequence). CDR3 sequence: CASSTPGATMNTEAFF. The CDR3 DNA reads TGTGCCAGTAGTACCCCAGGGGCTACGATGAACACTGAAGCTTTCTTT.

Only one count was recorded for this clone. This CDR3 is CASSDGQGAGANVLTF. In nucleotides, the CDR3 is TGTGCCAGCAGCGACGGACAGGGGGCTGGGGCCAACGTCCTGACTTTC. This rearrangement joins TRBV9 to TRBJ2-6; TRBD1 matches 10 bases. Germline values: CDR1 SGDLS, CDR2 YYNGEE. J lost 2 bases, V lost 3 bases, and 2 bases had no gene match. The CDR3 sequence is 16 residues long.

The CDR3: CASSAPGQGARSYGYTF. The CDR3 DNA sequence: TGCGCCAGCAGCGCCCCGGGACAGGGGGCGAGAAGCTATGGCTACACCTTC. The chain couples TRBV4-1 to TRBJ1-2; 12 bases fit TRBD1. J lost 4 bases, V lost 5 bases, and 11 bases had no gene match. Germline lookup yields CDR1 MGHRA and CDR2 YSYEKL. The CDR3 covers 17 residues.

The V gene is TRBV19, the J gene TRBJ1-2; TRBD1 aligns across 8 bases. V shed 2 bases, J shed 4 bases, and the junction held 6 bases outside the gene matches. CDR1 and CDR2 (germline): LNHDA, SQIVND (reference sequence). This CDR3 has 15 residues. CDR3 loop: CASSITGTGIYGYTF. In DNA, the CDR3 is TGTGCCAGTAGTATAACCGGGACAGGTATCTATGGCTACACCTTC.

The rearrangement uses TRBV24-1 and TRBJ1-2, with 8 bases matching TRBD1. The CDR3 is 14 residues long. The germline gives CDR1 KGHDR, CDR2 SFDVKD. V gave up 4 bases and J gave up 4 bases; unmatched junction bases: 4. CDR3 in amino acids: CATSDRQGLYGYTF. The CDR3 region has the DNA TGTGCCACCAGTGACCGACAGGGGCTCTATGGCTACACCTTC.

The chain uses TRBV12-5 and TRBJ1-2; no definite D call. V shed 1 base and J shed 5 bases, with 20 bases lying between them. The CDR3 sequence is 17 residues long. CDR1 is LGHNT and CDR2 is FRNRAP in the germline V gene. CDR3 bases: TGTGCTAGTGGTTTGGACCACGGCCCGGCGGTGAAATATGGCTACACCTTC. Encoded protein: CASGLDHGPAVKYGYTF.

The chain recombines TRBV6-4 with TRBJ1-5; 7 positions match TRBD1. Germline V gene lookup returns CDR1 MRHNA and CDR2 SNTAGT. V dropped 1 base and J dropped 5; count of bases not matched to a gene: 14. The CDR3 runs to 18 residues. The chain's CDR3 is CASSDLDRFFSPYQPQHF. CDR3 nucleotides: TGTGCCAGCAGTGACTTGGACAGGTTCTTTAGTCCCTATCAGCCCCAGCATTTT.

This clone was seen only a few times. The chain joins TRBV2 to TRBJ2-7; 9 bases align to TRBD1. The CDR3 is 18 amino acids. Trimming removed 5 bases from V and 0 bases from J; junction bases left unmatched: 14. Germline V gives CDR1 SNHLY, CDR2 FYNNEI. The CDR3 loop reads CASSTGTGRTVVSYEQYF. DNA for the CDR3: TGTGCCAGCAGTACCGGGACAGGGAGAACAGTGGTCTCCTACGAGCAGTACTTC.

For the CDR3, the DNA is TGTGCCAGCAGTGGGACAGGCTACGAGCAGTACTTC. Translated: CASSGTGYEQYF. The genes are TRBV12-3 or TRBV12-4 and TRBJ2-7, with 8 bases lining up with TRBD1. The CDR3 is made up of 12 amino acids. After removal of 5 bases from V and 3 bases from J, the junction contained 0 bases not matched to a gene.

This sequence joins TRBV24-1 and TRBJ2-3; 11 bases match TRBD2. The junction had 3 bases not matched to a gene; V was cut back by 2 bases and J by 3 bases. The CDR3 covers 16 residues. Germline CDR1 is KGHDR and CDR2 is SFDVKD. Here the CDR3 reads CATSDWASGGTDTQYF. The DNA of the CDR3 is TGTGCCACCAGTGATTGGGCTAGCGGGGGGACAGATACGCAGTATTTT.

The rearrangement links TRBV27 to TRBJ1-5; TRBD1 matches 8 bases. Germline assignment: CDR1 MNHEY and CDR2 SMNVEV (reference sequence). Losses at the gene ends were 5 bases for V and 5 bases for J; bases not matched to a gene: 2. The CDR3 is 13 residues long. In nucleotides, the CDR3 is TGTGCCAGCAGTCTGGACAGGGATCAGCCCCAGCATTTT. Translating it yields CASSLDRDQPQHF.

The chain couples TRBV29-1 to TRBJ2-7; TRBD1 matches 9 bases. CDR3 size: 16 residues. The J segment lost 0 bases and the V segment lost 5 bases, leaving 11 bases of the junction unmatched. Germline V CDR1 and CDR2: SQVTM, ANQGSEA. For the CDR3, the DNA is TGCAGCGTTAGGGGACAGGGTCAATCCGCCTCCTACGAGCAGTACTTC. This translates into CSVRGQGQSASYEQYF.

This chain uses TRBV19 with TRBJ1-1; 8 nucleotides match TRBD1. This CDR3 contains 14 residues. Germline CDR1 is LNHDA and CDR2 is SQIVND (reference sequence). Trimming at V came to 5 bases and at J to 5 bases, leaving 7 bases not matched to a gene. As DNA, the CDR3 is TGTGCCAGTAGTCCCTGGACAGGGTCTACTGAAGCTTTCTTT. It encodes CASSPWTGSTEAFF. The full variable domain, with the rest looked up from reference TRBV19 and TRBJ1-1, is DGGITQSPKYLFRKEGQNVTLSCEQNLNHDAMYWYRQDPGQGLRLIYYSQIVNDFQKGDIAEGYSVSREKKESFPLTVTSAQKNPTAFYLCASSPWTGSTEAFFGQGTRLTVV.

The CDR3 region is CASSYDTYEQYF. CDR3 nucleotides: TGTGCCAGCAGTTACGACACCTACGAGCAGTACTTC. The chain carries TRBV6-6 and TRBJ2-7; D is unresolved. Germline values: CDR1 MNHNY, CDR2 SVGAGI (reference sequence). V lost 2 bases to trimming and J lost 2 bases, with 4 bases between them. The CDR3 loop spans 12 amino acids.

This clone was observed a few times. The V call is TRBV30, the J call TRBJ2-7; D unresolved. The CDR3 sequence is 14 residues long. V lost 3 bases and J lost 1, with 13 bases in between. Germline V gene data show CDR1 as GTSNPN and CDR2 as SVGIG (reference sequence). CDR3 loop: CAWSQLSGSYEQYF. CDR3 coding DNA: TGTGCCTGGAGCCAATTGTCGGGTTCCTACGAGCAGTACTTC.

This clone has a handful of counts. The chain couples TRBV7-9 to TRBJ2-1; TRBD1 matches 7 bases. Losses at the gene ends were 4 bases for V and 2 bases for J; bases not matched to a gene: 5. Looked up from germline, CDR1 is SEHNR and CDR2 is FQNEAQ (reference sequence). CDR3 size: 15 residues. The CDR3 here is CASSSHRGPYNEQFF. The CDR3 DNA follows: TGTGCCAGCAGCTCGCACAGGGGCCCCTACAATGAGCAGTTCTTC.

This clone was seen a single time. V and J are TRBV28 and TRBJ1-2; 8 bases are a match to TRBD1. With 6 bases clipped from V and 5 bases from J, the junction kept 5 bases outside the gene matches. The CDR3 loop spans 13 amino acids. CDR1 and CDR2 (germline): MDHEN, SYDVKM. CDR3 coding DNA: TGTGCCAGCAGATCCACAGGGGGGTATGGCTACACCTTC. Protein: CASRSTGGYGYTF.

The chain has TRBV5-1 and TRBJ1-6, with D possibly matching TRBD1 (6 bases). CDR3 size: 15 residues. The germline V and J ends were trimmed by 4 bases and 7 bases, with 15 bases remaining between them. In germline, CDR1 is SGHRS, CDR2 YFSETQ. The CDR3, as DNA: TGCGCCAGCAGCCCCGACGACAGGCTGAATTCACCCCTCCACTTT. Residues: CASSPDDRLNSPLHF.

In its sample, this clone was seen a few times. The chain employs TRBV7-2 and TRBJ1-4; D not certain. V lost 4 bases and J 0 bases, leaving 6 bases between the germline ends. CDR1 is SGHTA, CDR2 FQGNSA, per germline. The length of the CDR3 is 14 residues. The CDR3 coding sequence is TGTGCCAGCAGCTACAGTACAACTAATGAAAAACTGTTTTTT. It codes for CASSYSTTNEKLFF.

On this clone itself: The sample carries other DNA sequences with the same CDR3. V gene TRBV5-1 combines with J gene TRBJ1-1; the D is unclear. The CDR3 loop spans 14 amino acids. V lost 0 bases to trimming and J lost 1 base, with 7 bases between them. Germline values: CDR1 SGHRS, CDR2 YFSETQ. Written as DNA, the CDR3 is TGCGCCAGCAGCTTGGACGGTCAGAACACTGAAGCTTTCTTT. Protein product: CASSLDGQNTEAFF.

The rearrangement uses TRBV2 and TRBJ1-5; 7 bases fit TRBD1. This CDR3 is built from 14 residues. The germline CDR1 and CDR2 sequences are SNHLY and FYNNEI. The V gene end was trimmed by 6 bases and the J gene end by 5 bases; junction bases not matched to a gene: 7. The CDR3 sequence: CASSPWQGDQPQHF. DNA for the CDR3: TGTGCCAGCAGCCCCTGGCAGGGGGATCAGCCCCAGCATTTT.

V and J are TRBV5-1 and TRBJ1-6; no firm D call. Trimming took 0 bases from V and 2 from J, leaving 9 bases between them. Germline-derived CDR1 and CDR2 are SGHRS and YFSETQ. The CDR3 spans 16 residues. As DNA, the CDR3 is TGCGCCAGCAGCTTGGATTCGACAACCTATAATTCACCCCTCCACTTT. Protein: CASSLDSTTYNSPLHF.